The entry below describes one TCR beta chain. Its target is not known. The sample belongs to a study of cytomegalovirus exposure and HLA in healthy donors. Study-level points and caveats: In a later analysis, V- and J-gene trimming of beta chains associated with a DCLRE1C missense variant, replicated independently.

CDR3 length equals 16 residues. Germline CDR1 and CDR2: LGHNA and YNFKEQ. Trimming cost V 2 bases and J 6 bases; bases outside gene matches: 11. The primer mix had 60 Vbeta and 13 Jbeta primers. TCRdb's table, derived via immunoSEQ multiplex PCR, lists solely in-frame clones and lacks some. In all, the sample yields around 70,000 clones. The chain couples TRBV4-2 to TRBJ2-7, with TRBD2 matching over 9 bases. The source material was PBMCs. The origin of this receptor is a female donor in good health and CMV-seropositive. The CDR3 is CASSQSGGRESGEQYF. CDR3 coding DNA: TGTGCCAGCAGCCAATCCGGCGGGAGGGAAAGCGGCGAGCAGTACTTC.